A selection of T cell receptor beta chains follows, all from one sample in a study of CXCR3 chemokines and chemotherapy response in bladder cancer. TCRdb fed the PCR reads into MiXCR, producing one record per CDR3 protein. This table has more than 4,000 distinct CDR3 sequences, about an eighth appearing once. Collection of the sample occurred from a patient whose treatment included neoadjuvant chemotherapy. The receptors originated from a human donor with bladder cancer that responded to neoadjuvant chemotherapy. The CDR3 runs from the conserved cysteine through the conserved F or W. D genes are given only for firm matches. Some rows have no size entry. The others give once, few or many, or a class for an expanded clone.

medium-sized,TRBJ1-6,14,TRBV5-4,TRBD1,TGTGCCAGCTCAGGGGGCAACGGTAATTCACCCCTCCACTTT,CASSGGNGNSPLHF
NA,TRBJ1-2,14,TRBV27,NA,TGTGCCAGCGCTTCCCCCGACAAAACCTATGGCTACACCTTC,CASASPDKTYGYTF
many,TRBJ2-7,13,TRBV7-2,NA,TGTGCCAGCAGCCGCCGGGCCCAGGACGAGCAGTACTTC,CASSRRAQDEQYF
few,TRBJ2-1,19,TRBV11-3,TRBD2,TGTGCCAGCAGCAAAGGGACTAGCGGGAGGGAAAGCTCCTACAATGAGCAGTTCTTC,CASSKGTSGRESSYNEQFF
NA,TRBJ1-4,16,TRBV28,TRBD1,TGTGCCAGCAGTTTATGGGCGACAGGGGATAATGAAAAACTGTTTTTT,CASSLWATGDNEKLFF
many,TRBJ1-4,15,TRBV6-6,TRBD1,TGTGCCAGCTACAGGGGTTCTGCAACTAATGAAAAACTGTTTTTT,CASYRGSATNEKLFF
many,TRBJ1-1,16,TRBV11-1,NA,TGTGCCAGCAGCTTATCATCATCATGGGGGGGCGAGGAAGCTTTCTTT,CASSLSSSWGGEEAFF
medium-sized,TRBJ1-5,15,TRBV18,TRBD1,TGTGCCAGCTCACGGGACAGGGGGCTAGTTCAGCCCCAGCATTTT,CASSRDRGLVQPQHF
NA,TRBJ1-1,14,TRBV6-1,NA,TGTGCCGTCGGGGGGGGGGGGCTTTACACTGAAGCTTTCTTT,CAVGGGGLYTEAFF
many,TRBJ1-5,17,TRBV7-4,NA,TGTGCCAGCAGCTCATTAACTCCGGGACTCATCGATCAGCCCCAGCATTTT,CASSSLTPGLIDQPQHF